This TCR beta chain was documented in a study of identical twins. TCRdb re-derived calls from the 5' RACE reads in MiXCR, one entry per CDR3 protein. This table holds 600,000 to 700,000 distinct CDR3 sequences, around 20% found once. Germline lookup yields CDR1 SGHRS and CDR2 YFSETQ. The trim removed 0 bases at V and 1 base at J, leaving 1 base unmatched. CDR3 length: 17 amino acids. The same sample was also used in a study of T cells expressing NK-cell markers.

The source is a woman younger than 30 in good health. Specimen: PBMCs. The J gene is TRBJ2-6, the V gene TRBV5-1; 10 bases align to TRBD2. The CDR3, as DNA: TGCGCCAGCAGCTTGGTGGGACTAGCGTCTGGGGCCAACGTCCTGACTTTC. Translating it yields CASSLVGLASGANVLTF.